A single sample is the source of the 10 T cell receptor beta chains below, sequenced in a study of blood T cell repertoires in COVID-19. Data came from immunoSEQ multiplex PCR; TCRdb stores just in-frame clones and leaves some out. Of roughly 280,000 clones listed, about 89% are singletons. The sequenced sample was peripheral blood. These receptors came from a man aged 50-60 years with acute or convalescent COVID-19.

Notes on this clone: This sample also contains other DNA sequences that code for the same CDR3. This chain joins TRBV28 and TRBJ1-2, with 10 bases matching TRBD1. Germline assignment: CDR1 MDHEN and CDR2 SYDVKM. This CDR3 contains 13 residues. The junction had 1 base not matched to a gene; V was cut back by 2 bases and J by 7 bases. The chain's CDR3 is CASSLGTGVGYTF. The DNA for the CDR3 is TGTGCCAGCAGTTTAGGGACAGGGGTTGGCTACACCTTC.

This clone showed up just once. CDR3 sequence: CASSTRDRGLGGDTQYF. Written as DNA, the CDR3 is TGTGCCAGCAGCACCCGGGACAGGGGGCTTGGGGGAGATACGCAGTATTTT. The chain has TRBV11-3 and TRBJ2-3, with 12 bases that match TRBD1. V dropped 5 bases and J dropped 5; count of bases not matched to a gene: 11. This CDR3 contains 17 residues. Germline-derived CDR1 and CDR2 are SGHNT and YENEEA.

The chain recombines TRBV6-6 with TRBJ2-7; possible D gene TRBD2, 5 bases. Trimming took off 6 bases at V and 3 bases at J, with 9 bases between the two ends. The CDR3 is made up of 12 amino acids. The germline V gene has CDR1 MNHNY and CDR2 SVGAGI (reference sequence). This CDR3 reads CASSPSGYEQYF. CDR3 DNA: TGTGCCAGCAGCCCCAGCGGCTACGAGCAGTACTTC.

The V gene is TRBV3-1 (or the pseudogene TRBV3-2), the J gene TRBJ2-5, with a tentative D call TRBD2 (7 bases). CDR3 size: 16 residues. V was pared by 4 bases and J by 4 bases, with 19 bases between. Looked up from germline, CDR1 is LGHDT and CDR2 is YNNKEL (reference sequence). DNA of the CDR3: TGTGCCAGCAGCCCCGAACTTGCGGGGGCGCGAGAGACCCAGTACTTC. Amino acid sequence: CASSPELAGARETQYF.

To note about this clone: The sample holds other DNA sequences that translate to the same CDR3. The chain recombines TRBV5-1 with TRBJ2-3, with a possible D match to TRBD1 (6 bases). The CDR3 covers 15 residues. V lost 0 bases to trimming and J lost 0 bases, with 8 bases between them. The germline CDR1 and CDR2 sequences are SGHRS and YFSETQ. The DNA of the CDR3 is TGCGCCAGCAGCTTGGTGGGGGCTAGCACAGATACGCAGTATTTT. It yields the protein CASSLVGASTDTQYF.

This sequence joins TRBV19 and TRBJ2-2, with 7 bases that match TRBD2. Germline loops: CDR1 LNHDA, CDR2 SQIVND (reference sequence). The CDR3 is 15 amino acids. The J segment lost 4 bases and the V segment lost 5 bases, leaving 7 bases of the junction unmatched. CDR3 DNA: TGTGCCAGTAGTGTCCCAGGGAGGGGCACCGGGGAGCTGTTTTTT. Protein: CASSVPGRGTGELFF.

This clone occurred a few times. The chain uses TRBV5-5 and TRBJ1-5, with D perhaps matching TRBD1 (5 bases). The ends were cut back, 1 base at V and 5 bases at J, with 7 bases in the middle. Germline V CDR1 and CDR2: SGHKS, YYEKEE (reference sequence). There are 13 residues in the CDR3. This chain's CDR3 is CASSLMTDQPQHF. CDR3 nucleotide sequence: TGTGCCAGCAGCTTGATGACAGATCAGCCCCAGCATTTT. The entire variable domain, with the rest obtained from reference TRBV5-5 and TRBJ1-5, is as follows: DAGVTQSPTHLIKTRGQQVTLRCSPISGHKSVSWYQQVLGQGPQFIFQYYEKEERGRGNFPDRFSARQFPNYSSELNVNALLLGDSALYLCASSLMTDQPQHFGDGTRLSIL.

The chain carries TRBV3-1 (or the pseudogene TRBV3-2) and TRBJ1-6; no clear D. V lost 4 bases and J 7 bases, leaving 17 bases between the germline ends. Germline lookup yields CDR1 LGHDT and CDR2 YNNKEL (reference sequence). The CDR3 contains 16 residues. The CDR3 loop is CASSLQVSGYNSPLHF. The CDR3 DNA reads TGTGCCAGCAGCCTCCAGGTTTCGGGATACAATTCACCCCTCCACTTT.

The rearrangement joins TRBV3-1 (or the pseudogene TRBV3-2) to TRBJ2-3, with unresolved D. Germline CDR1 LGHDT, CDR2 YNNKEL (reference sequence). This CDR3 contains 14 residues. V was trimmed by 8 bases and J by 2 bases, leaving 14 bases between them. CDR3 residues: CASAARGDTDTQYF. CDR3 nucleotides: TGTGCCAGCGCAGCCAGAGGAGACACAGATACGCAGTATTTT.

The rearrangement links TRBV5-1 to TRBJ1-6; TRBD1 is a possible D gene (5 bases). Trimming stripped 0 bases from V and 4 bases from J, with 5 bases between. The CDR3 has 14 residues. CDR1 is SGHRS and CDR2 is YFSETQ in the germline V gene. The CDR3 DNA is TGCGCCAGCAGCTTGGAGGGGTATAATTCACCCCTCCACTTT. Translation: CASSLEGYNSPLHF.